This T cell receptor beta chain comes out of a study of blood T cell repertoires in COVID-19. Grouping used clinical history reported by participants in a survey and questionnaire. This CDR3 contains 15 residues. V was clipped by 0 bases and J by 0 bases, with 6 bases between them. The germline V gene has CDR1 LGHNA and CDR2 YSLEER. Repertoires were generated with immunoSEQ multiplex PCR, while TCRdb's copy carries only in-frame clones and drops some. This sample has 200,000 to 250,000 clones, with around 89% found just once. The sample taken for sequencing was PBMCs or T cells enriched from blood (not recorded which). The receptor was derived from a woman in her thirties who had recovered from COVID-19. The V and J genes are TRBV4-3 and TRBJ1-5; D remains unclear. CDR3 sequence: CASSQDRYSNQPQHF. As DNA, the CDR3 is TGCGCCAGCAGCCAAGATCGTTATAGCAATCAGCCCCAGCATTTT.